The 31 T cell receptor beta chains in this list originate from one sample, sequenced in a study of cytomegalovirus exposure and HLA in healthy donors. PCR primers comprised 60 Vbeta and 13 Jbeta primers. Clones were read by immunoSEQ multiplex PCR, and TCRdb kept only the in-frame ones, dropping some. The table has roughly 200,000 clones, roughly 73% seen once. The source material was PBMCs. These receptors came from a woman aged 30 to 39 in good health and CMV-seronegative.

J is TRBJ1-1 and V is TRBV11-1; D remains ambiguous. The CDR3 consists of 16 residues. The germline V and J ends were trimmed by 8 bases and 3 bases, with 22 bases remaining between them. CDR1 is SGHAT, CDR2 FQDESV, per germline (reference sequence). The CDR3 loop reads CASATRGQPGDTEAFF. CDR3 coding DNA: TGTGCCAGCGCCACCCGTGGGCAGCCCGGGGACACTGAAGCTTTCTTT.

The chain is built from TRBV7-9 and TRBJ2-1; 12 bases align to TRBD2. Germline CDR1 SEHNR, CDR2 FQNEAQ (reference sequence). The CDR3 sequence is 15 residues long. The CDR3 coding sequence is TGTGCTACCCCGGGACTAGCGGGCTCCTACAATGAGCAGTTCTTC. Its protein product is CATPGLAGSYNEQFF. The full variable domain, completed using reference TRBV7-9 and TRBJ2-1, is DTGVSQNPRHKITKRGQNVTFRCDPISEHNRLYWYRQTLGQGPEFLTYFQNEAQLEKSRLLSDRFSAERPKGSFSTLEIQRTEQGDSAMYLCATPGLAGSYNEQFFGPGTRLTVL.

The rearrangement joins TRBV25-1 to TRBJ2-4; 8 positions match TRBD2. The CDR3 totals 13 residues. J lost 8 bases, V lost 3 bases, and 3 bases had no gene match. The V gene's germline CDR1 is MGHDK and CDR2 SYGVNS. The CDR3 spells CASSEGLEDIQYF. The CDR3 DNA follows: TGTGCCAGCAGTGAGGGACTAGAGGACATTCAGTACTTC. Full variable domain (missing parts from reference TRBV25-1 and TRBJ2-4): EADIYQTPRYLVIGTGKKITLECSQTMGHDKMYWYQQDPGMELHLIHYSYGVNSTEKGDLSSESTVSRIRTEHFPLTLESARPSHTSQYLCASSEGLEDIQYFGAGTRLSVL.

The CDR3 loop is CASSFSSYNEQFF. In DNA form, the CDR3 reads TGTGCCAGCAGTTTTAGCTCCTACAATGAGCAGTTCTTC. The chain recombines TRBV27 with TRBJ2-1; the D is unclear. This CDR3 is built from 13 residues. The V gene's germline CDR1 is MNHEY and CDR2 SMNVEV (reference sequence). V was clipped by 3 bases and J by 0 bases, with 3 bases between them.

The chain has TRBV4-2 and TRBJ1-1, with 9 nucleotides matching TRBD1. The V gene end was trimmed by 2 bases and the J gene end by 3 bases; junction bases not matched to a gene: 4. In germline, CDR1 is LGHNA, CDR2 YNFKEQ. The CDR3 covers 15 residues. CDR3 in amino acids: CASSQQTGGYTEAFF. As DNA, the CDR3 is TGTGCCAGCAGCCAACAGACAGGGGGGTACACTGAAGCTTTCTTT.

This clone showed up just a few times. The rearrangement uses TRBV6-4 and TRBJ2-1; D possibly corresponds to TRBD1 (5 bases). The germline V gene encodes CDR1 MRHNA and CDR2 SNTAGT. The V gene lost 5 bases and the J gene lost 8 bases, with 13 bases spanning the gap. CDR3 length: 13 amino acids. The CDR3, as DNA: TGTGCCAGCAGTAAGGGGCCTCAGGATGAGCAGTTCTTC. As protein: CASSKGPQDEQFF.

CDR3 residues: CASSLILAGVNEQYF. CDR3 in DNA: TGTGCCAGCAGCTTAATACTAGCGGGAGTCAACGAGCAGTACTTC. The V and J genes are TRBV7-3 and TRBJ2-7, with 11 positions matching TRBD2. This CDR3 has 15 amino acids. V gave up 1 base and J gave up 5 bases; unmatched junction bases: 4. The germline V gene encodes CDR1 SGHTA and CDR2 FQGTGA.

The CDR3, as DNA: TGCGCCAGCAGCCAAGGAAAATACAGGGGGGGTGGCACTGAAGCTTTCTTT. Encoded protein: CASSQGKYRGGGTEAFF. The genes are TRBV4-1 and TRBJ1-1; 8 bases line up with TRBD1. Germline lookup yields CDR1 MGHRA and CDR2 YSYEKL. The ends lost 1 base at V and 4 bases at J; junction bases unmatched: 11. This CDR3 is built from 17 residues.

The V gene is TRBV4-1, the J gene TRBJ2-5, with a weak D call TRBD2 (6 bases). The germline V and J ends were trimmed by 0 bases and 0 bases, with 11 bases remaining between them. Germline loops: CDR1 MGHRA, CDR2 YSYEKL. There are 16 residues in the CDR3. The CDR3 loop reads CASSQDAGWDQETQYF. CDR3 DNA sequence: TGCGCCAGCAGCCAAGACGCGGGGTGGGACCAAGAGACCCAGTACTTC.

This clone was recorded only once. The chain uses TRBV4-3 and TRBJ2-1; 14 nucleotides agree with TRBD2. Germline lookup yields CDR1 LGHNA and CDR2 YSLEER. This CDR3 contains 17 residues. V dropped 0 bases and J dropped 8; count of bases not matched to a gene: 6. The CDR3 DNA reads TGCGCCAGCAGCCAAGATCTCGGGACTAGCGGGAGCGATGAGCAGTTCTTC. Translating gives CASSQDLGTSGSDEQFF.

The gene calls are TRBV19 and TRBJ1-1, with a possible D match to TRBD1 (5 bases). Between the trimmed V and J ends, which lost 3 bases and 2 bases, there was a span of 13 bases. This CDR3 is built from 15 residues. Germline V gene data show CDR1 as LNHDA and CDR2 as SQIVND (reference sequence). In nucleotides, the CDR3 is TGTGCCAGTAGTATTTATGGGGCGTCCAACACTGAAGCTTTCTTT. Its translation: CASSIYGASNTEAFF.

This chain links TRBV7-3 with TRBJ1-2; 9 positions agree with TRBD1. The V gene end was trimmed by 4 bases and the J gene end by 2 bases; junction bases not matched to a gene: 5. This CDR3 is built from 15 residues. The V gene's germline CDR1 is SGHTA and CDR2 FQGTGA. The CDR3 nucleotides are TGTGCCAGCAGCTCACAGGGGGCAATGAACTATGGCTACACCTTC. Translating it yields CASSSQGAMNYGYTF.

The chain couples TRBV18 to TRBJ2-4; 9 positions agree with TRBD1. J lost 8 bases, V lost 4 bases, and 6 bases had no gene match. The CDR3 sequence is 14 residues long. Germline values: CDR1 KGHSH, CDR2 LQKENI. The CDR3 DNA reads TGTGCCAGCTCACAAAACAGGGGGCAGGACATTCAGTACTTC. This codes for CASSQNRGQDIQYF.

The rearrangement joins TRBV7-6 to TRBJ2-5; TRBD2 agrees at 10 bases. CDR3 length: 15 amino acids. In germline, CDR1 is SGHVS, CDR2 FNYEAQ. J was trimmed by 2 bases and V by 5 bases; bases with no gene match: 5. This CDR3 reads CASSTPLAGQETQYF. Here the CDR3 DNA reads TGTGCCAGCAGCACCCCACTAGCGGGGCAAGAGACCCAGTACTTC.

The chain joins TRBV7-2 to TRBJ1-5; D possibly corresponds to TRBD1 (5 bases). This CDR3 is built from 15 residues. CDR1 and CDR2 (germline): SGHTA, FQGNSA. V was cut by 3 bases and J by 2 bases, with 11 bases left in between. CDR3 in amino acids: CASSFWGTGNQPQHF. In DNA, the CDR3 is TGTGCCAGCAGCTTTTGGGGGACTGGCAATCAGCCCCAGCATTTT.

This clone was recorded a few times. The chain recombines TRBV14 with TRBJ1-1; 7 bases align to TRBD1. V was clipped by 1 base and J by 8 bases; unmatched bases: 4. The CDR3 contains 13 residues. In germline, CDR1 is SGHDN, CDR2 FVKESK. The CDR3: CASSQVTGTEAFF. The CDR3 nucleotides read TGTGCCAGCAGCCAAGTGACAGGGACCGAAGCTTTCTTT.

This chain connects TRBV6-4 to TRBJ1-4; no clear D gene. Germline V gives CDR1 MRHNA, CDR2 SNTAGT. The ends were cut back, 5 bases at V and 8 bases at J, with 12 bases in the middle. The CDR3 sequence is 13 residues long. CDR3: CASSQRSGEKLFF. The CDR3 DNA follows: TGTGCCAGCAGTCAGAGGTCTGGGGAAAAACTGTTTTTT.

V is TRBV7-9 and J is TRBJ2-2; 13 positions agree with TRBD2. The CDR3 has 18 amino acids. CDR1 and CDR2 from the germline V gene are SEHNR and FQNEAQ (reference sequence). Trimming removed 4 bases from V and 1 base from J; junction bases left unmatched: 6. CDR3 protein: CASSSPGLAGRNTGELFF. The CDR3 DNA is TGTGCCAGCAGCTCCCCGGGACTAGCGGGGAGGAACACCGGGGAGCTGTTTTTT.

V and J are TRBV27 and TRBJ1-2; D is perhaps TRBD1 (6 bases). CDR3 size: 14 residues. Trimming shortened V by 2 bases and J by 5 bases, and 12 bases separated the two germline ends. CDR1 MNHEY and CDR2 SMNVEV come from the germline V gene (reference sequence). The CDR3 bases are TGTGCCAGCAGTTTACTGGACAGCCATTATGGCTACACCTTC. Protein sequence: CASSLLDSHYGYTF.

The chain is built from TRBV6-5 and TRBJ1-1; TRBD1 is a possible D gene (5 bases). Germline-derived CDR1 and CDR2 are MNHEY and SVGAGI. V was shortened by 0 bases and J by 4 bases, with 12 bases between the two germline ends. The CDR3 loop spans 15 amino acids. The CDR3 nucleotides read TGTGCCAGCAGTTACTCGGCCAGGGTAGGCACTGAAGCTTTCTTT. Encoded protein: CASSYSARVGTEAFF.

This clone was seen only once. The V gene is TRBV18, the J gene TRBJ1-3, with 7 bases identical to TRBD1. Germline V lookup: CDR1 KGHSH, CDR2 LQKENI. The CDR3 has 15 residues. V shed 3 bases, J shed 2 bases, and the junction held 4 bases outside the gene matches. CDR3: CASSPTGSPGNTIYF. For the CDR3, the DNA is TGTGCCAGCTCACCGACAGGGTCCCCTGGAAACACCATATATTTT.

The J gene is TRBJ1-4, the V gene TRBV2; 10 bases agree with TRBD1. V shed 6 bases, J shed 8 bases, and the junction held 6 bases outside the gene matches. This CDR3 region has 14 residues. In germline, CDR1 is SNHLY, CDR2 FYNNEI. CDR3 amino acids: CASSSGQGWEKLFF. The CDR3 DNA sequence: TGTGCCAGCAGCTCGGGACAGGGGTGGGAAAAACTGTTTTTT.

This clone was detected once. This chain joins TRBV4-2 and TRBJ2-7, with 14 nucleotides matching TRBD2. The V segment lost 3 bases and the J segment 4 bases; nucleotides outside the gene matches: 2. The CDR3 extends over 15 amino acids. CDR1 is LGHNA and CDR2 is YNFKEQ in the germline V gene. The DNA of the CDR3 is TGTGCCAGCAGCCAGGGGACTAGCGGGAGATACGAGCAGTACTTC. Translation gives CASSQGTSGRYEQYF.

V is TRBV5-6 and J is TRBJ1-5; D is possibly TRBD1 (5 bases). Germline-derived CDR1 and CDR2 are SGHDT and YYEEEE. Trimming removed 4 bases at V and 3 bases at J, with 17 bases between. The CDR3 is 16 amino acids. The CDR3 bases are TGTGCCAGCAGCCTGGGGGGTAGGGGCTTCAATCAGCCCCAGCATTTT. It yields the protein CASSLGGRGFNQPQHF.

The rearrangement uses TRBV21-1 and TRBJ2-7; the table's D call of TRBD1 was not tested on the DNA. TRBV21-1 is a pseudogene segment. The CDR3 covers 14 residues. CDR3 coding DNA: TGTGCCAGCAGCAACGGGACAGAAACTTACGAGCAGTACTTC. It specifies CASSNGTETYEQYF.

The chain carries TRBV5-4 and TRBJ1-2, with 8 bases lining up with TRBD1. The germline CDR1 and CDR2 sequences are SGHNT and YYREEE (reference sequence). The junction had 8 bases not matched to a gene; V was cut back by 6 bases and J by 1 base. CDR3 length: 15 amino acids. In DNA form, the CDR3 reads TGTGCCAGCAACCTTGGACAGGGAAATAACTATGGCTACACCTTC. This encodes CASNLGQGNNYGYTF.

This chain links TRBV7-2 with TRBJ2-5, with 8 bases fitting TRBD1. V shed 5 bases, J shed 4 bases, and the junction held 12 bases outside the gene matches. CDR3 length equals 16 residues. Germline-derived CDR1 and CDR2 are SGHTA and FQGNSA. This CDR3 is CASSPPGTGGRETQYF. For the CDR3, the DNA is TGTGCCAGCAGCCCCCCGGGCACAGGGGGTCGAGAGACCCAGTACTTC.

This chain connects TRBV7-6 to TRBJ2-5; maybe TRBD2 (6 bases). Germline-derived CDR1 and CDR2 are SGHVS and FNYEAQ. V was cut by 5 bases and J by 7 bases, with 20 bases left in between. The CDR3 extends over 15 amino acids. The DNA of the CDR3 is TGTGCCAGCAGCCATGCGGCGGCGGGGCTGGGGACCCAGTACTTC. It encodes CASSHAAAGLGTQYF. The full variable domain, completed using reference TRBV7-6 and TRBJ2-5, is GAGVSQSPRYKVTKRGQDVALRCDPISGHVSLYWYRQALGQGPEFLTYFNYEAQQDKSGLPNDRFSAERPEGSISTLTIQRTEQRDSAMYRCASSHAAAGLGTQYFGPGTRLLVL.

The genes are TRBV9 and TRBJ2-2; 7 positions agree with TRBD1. The CDR3 consists of 13 residues. V trimming: 4 bases; J trimming: 6 bases; junction bases outside the gene matches: 3. CDR1 and CDR2 from the germline V gene are SGDLS and YYNGEE. The CDR3 DNA is TGTGCCAGCAGCTCAACAGGGGCCGGGGAGCTGTTTTTT. It translates to CASSSTGAGELFF.

This clone came up once. The gene calls are TRBV5-5 and TRBJ2-1; perhaps TRBD2 as D (5 bases). CDR1 and CDR2 (germline): SGHKS, YYEKEE (reference sequence). Trimming removed 2 bases at V and 1 base at J, with 10 bases between. This CDR3 has 15 amino acids. The CDR3 protein is CASSLGGESYNEQFF. DNA for the CDR3: TGTGCCAGCAGCTTAGGAGGTGAATCCTACAATGAGCAGTTCTTC. The full variable domain, with the rest looked up from reference TRBV5-5 and TRBJ2-1, is DAGVTQSPTHLIKTRGQQVTLRCSPISGHKSVSWYQQVLGQGPQFIFQYYEKEERGRGNFPDRFSARQFPNYSSELNVNALLLGDSALYLCASSLGGESYNEQFFGPGTRLTVL.

This clone was found a few times. As DNA, the CDR3 is TGTGCCAGCAGCCGGAGTGCGGCAAACTATGGCTACACCTTC. Translation gives CASSRSAANYGYTF. V and J are TRBV7-2 and TRBJ1-2; no clear D. V lost 5 bases and J 2 bases, leaving 12 bases between the germline ends. The CDR3 contains 14 residues. Germline lookup yields CDR1 SGHTA and CDR2 FQGNSA.